The 10 T cell receptor beta chains given below trace back to one sample, sequenced in a study of molecular identifiers for immune sequencing clone quantification. TCRdb reprocessed the PCR reads via MiXCR and lists one record per CDR3 protein. The data hold around 460,000 distinct CDR3 sequences, with roughly 26% observed a single time. Sequencing used naive CD8+ T cells from blood, with Jurkat cell RNA spiked in. Subset defined: FACS-sorted CD8+CD4-CCR7+CD45RA+ naive T cells. All receptors derive from a human donor in good health. Some libraries in this study had Jurkat cell RNA spiked in.

This clonotype was observed a handful of times. The chain carries TRBV30 and TRBJ1-5; D gene ambiguous. Germline CDR1 GTSNPN, CDR2 SVGIG (reference sequence). The ends were cut back, 8 bases at V and 0 bases at J, with 17 bases in the middle. This CDR3 spans 15 amino acids. The CDR3: CARSGSGYSNQPQHF. DNA for the CDR3: TGTGCCCGCTCTGGTTCTGGGTATAGCAATCAGCCCCAGCATTTT.

This clonotype has ten or more counts. The chain carries TRBV6-2 or TRBV6-3 and TRBJ1-5; 7 bases agree with TRBD1. Looked up from germline, CDR1 is MNHEY and CDR2 is SVGEGT. V dropped 7 bases and J dropped 2; count of bases not matched to a gene: 8. CDR3 length: 15 residues. Written as DNA, the CDR3 is TGTGCCAGCACCTACAGGGGTTTGGGCAATCAGCCCCAGCATTTT. Its protein product is CASTYRGLGNQPQHF.

A few counts support this clonotype. V gene TRBV5-5 combines with J gene TRBJ2-1, with D unresolved. This CDR3 has 14 amino acids. Germline V lookup: CDR1 SGHKS, CDR2 YYEKEE (reference sequence). V gave up 0 bases and J gave up 6 bases, with 10 bases separating them. Here the CDR3 reads CASSLVQLTNEQFF. The CDR3, as DNA: TGTGCCAGCAGCTTGGTCCAGCTCACCAATGAGCAGTTCTTC.

This clonotype showed up many times. V gene TRBV28 combines with J gene TRBJ2-1; D is unclear. V shed 7 bases and J shed 3 bases, with 16 bases lying between them. The germline gives CDR1 MDHEN, CDR2 SYDVKM. The CDR3 sequence is 15 residues long. The CDR3, as DNA: TGTGCCAGCAACCCCCTAACCGGAGACTACAATGAGCAGTTCTTC. Amino acid sequence: CASNPLTGDYNEQFF.

With regard to this clonotype: A far larger clone differs by one base, so this is likely a read error. The CDR3 sequence is CASSLTGNEQSF. CDR3 DNA: TGTGCCAGCAGTTTAACAGGGAATGAGCAGTCCTTC. V usage is TRBV12-3 or TRBV12-4 and J usage is TRBJ2-1; possible D gene TRBD1, 6 bases. The CDR3 covers 12 residues.

On this clonotype itself: Just one base apart from a much larger clone, this may be a read error. The CDR3 ends on some other residue instead of the conserved phenylalanine or tryptophan, so this is likely a read error. The V and J genes are TRBV4-3 and TRBJ2-7; D tentatively fits TRBD1 or TRBD2 (6 bases each). The CDR3 spans 15 residues. Trimming cost V 1 base and J 4 bases, with 14 bases left between them. In germline, CDR1 is LGHNA, CDR2 YSLEER. Here the CDR3 DNA reads TGCGCCAGCAGCCAAGCCACCGGAGGGGGGTACGAGCAGTACTTA. It specifies CASSQATGGGYEQYL.

The rearrangement links TRBV15 to TRBJ2-7, with 9 bases identical to TRBD1. V shed 5 bases, J shed 3 bases, and the junction held 8 bases outside the gene matches. The CDR3 is 15 amino acids. CDR1 is LNHNV and CDR2 is YYDKDF in the germline V gene (reference sequence). This CDR3 reads CATSGQGTTGYEQYF. The DNA for the CDR3 is TGTGCCACCAGCGGACAGGGGACGACAGGCTACGAGCAGTACTTC. Combining the CDR3 with reference TRBV15 and TRBJ2-7 gives the whole variable domain DAMVIQNPRYQVTQFGKPVTLSCSQTLNHNVMYWYQQKSSQAPKLLFHYYDKDFNNEADTPDNFQSRRPNTSFCFLDIRSPGLGDTAMYLCATSGQGTTGYEQYFGPGTRLTVT.

This clonotype was observed at least ten times. The V gene is TRBV12-3 or TRBV12-4, the J gene TRBJ1-1, with 7 bases aligning to TRBD1. The V segment lost 3 bases and the J segment 0 bases; nucleotides outside the gene matches: 7. This CDR3 has 16 amino acids. The CDR3 nucleotides are TGTGCCAGCAGTTTGGGACAGAATAACTTGAACACTGAAGCTTTCTTT. Amino acid sequence: CASSLGQNNLNTEAFF.

This clonotype was seen a handful of times. The chain couples TRBV19 to TRBJ2-7, with a weak D call TRBD2 (6 bases). CDR3 size: 13 residues. Germline CDR1 and CDR2: LNHDA and SQIVND (reference sequence). Trimming took 5 bases from V and 3 from J, leaving 11 bases between them. CDR3 coding DNA: TGTGCCAGTAGTCCGGGGGACGGCTACGAGCAGTACTTC. It encodes CASSPGDGYEQYF.

The rearrangement uses TRBV20-1 and TRBJ2-7, with TRBD1 matching over 8 bases. V lost 5 bases to trimming and J lost 7 bases; unmatched junction nucleotides: 13. The CDR3 totals 14 residues. The germline gives CDR1 DFQATT, CDR2 SNEGSKA (reference sequence). CDR3 loop: CSALNRDRLREQYF. In DNA form, the CDR3 reads TGCAGTGCTTTAAACCGGGACAGGTTACGTGAGCAGTACTTC.